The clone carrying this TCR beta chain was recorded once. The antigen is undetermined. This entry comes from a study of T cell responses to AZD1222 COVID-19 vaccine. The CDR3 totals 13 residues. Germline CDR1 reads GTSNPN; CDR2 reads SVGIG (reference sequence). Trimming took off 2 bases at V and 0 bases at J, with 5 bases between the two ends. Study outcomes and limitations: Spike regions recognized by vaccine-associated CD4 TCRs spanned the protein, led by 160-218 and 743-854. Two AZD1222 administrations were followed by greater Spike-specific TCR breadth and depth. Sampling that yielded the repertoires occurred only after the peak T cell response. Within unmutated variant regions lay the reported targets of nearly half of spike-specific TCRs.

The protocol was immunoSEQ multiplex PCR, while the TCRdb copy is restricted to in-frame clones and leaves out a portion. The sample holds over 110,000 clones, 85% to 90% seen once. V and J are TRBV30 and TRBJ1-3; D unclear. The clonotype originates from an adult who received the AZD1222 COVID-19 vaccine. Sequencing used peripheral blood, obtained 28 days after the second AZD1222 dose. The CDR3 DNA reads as TGTGCCTGGAGTCGGATCTCTGGAAACACCATATATTTT. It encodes CAWSRISGNTIYF. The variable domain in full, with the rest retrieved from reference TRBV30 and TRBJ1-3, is SQTIHQWPATLVQPVGSPLSLECTVEGTSNPNLYWYRQAAGRGLQLLFYSVGIGQISSEVPQNLSASRPQDRQFILSSKKLLLSDSGFYLCAWSRISGNTIYFGEGSWLTVV.